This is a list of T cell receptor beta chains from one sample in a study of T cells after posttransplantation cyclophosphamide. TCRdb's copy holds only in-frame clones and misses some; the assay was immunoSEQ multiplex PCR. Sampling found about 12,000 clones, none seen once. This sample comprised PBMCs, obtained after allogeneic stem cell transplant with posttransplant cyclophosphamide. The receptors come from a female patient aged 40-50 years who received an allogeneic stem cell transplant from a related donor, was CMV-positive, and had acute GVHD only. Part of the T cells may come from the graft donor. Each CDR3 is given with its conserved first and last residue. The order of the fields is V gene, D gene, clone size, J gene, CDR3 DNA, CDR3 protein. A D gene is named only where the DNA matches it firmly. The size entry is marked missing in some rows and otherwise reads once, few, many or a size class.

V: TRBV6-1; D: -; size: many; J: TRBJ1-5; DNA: TGTGCCAGCAGTGTCGCGAATCAGCCCCAGCATTTT; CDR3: CASSVANQPQHF
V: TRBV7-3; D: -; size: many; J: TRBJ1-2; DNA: TGTGCCAGCAGCTTAATCGCGGGGGTTGGCTACACCTTC; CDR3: CASSLIAGVGYTF
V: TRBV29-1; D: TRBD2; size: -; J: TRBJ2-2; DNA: TGCAGCGTTGAAGGGCCTAGCGGGGGGGCAAAGAACACCGGGGAGCTGTTTTTT; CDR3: CSVEGPSGGAKNTGELFF
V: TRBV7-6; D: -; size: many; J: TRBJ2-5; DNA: TGTGCCAGCAGCTCAGGACCGACTAGATCCGAGACCCAGTACTTC; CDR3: CASSSGPTRSETQYF
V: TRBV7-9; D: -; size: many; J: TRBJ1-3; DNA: TGTGCCAGCAGCTTAGTTTTAGCCTCTGGAAACACCATATATTTT; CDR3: CASSLVLASGNTIYF
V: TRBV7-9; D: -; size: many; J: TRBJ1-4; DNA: TGTGCCAGCAGCTCACCCTTAGAGGAGACCGTTAATGAAAAACTGTTTTTT; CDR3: CASSSPLEETVNEKLFF
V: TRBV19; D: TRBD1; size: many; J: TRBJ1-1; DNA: TGTGCCAGTAGTATTTTTACAGGGGGACCGAACACTGAAGCTTTCTTT; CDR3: CASSIFTGGPNTEAFF
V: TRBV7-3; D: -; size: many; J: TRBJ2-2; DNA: TGTGCCAGCAGCGCCACTGCGAACACCGGGGAGCTGTTTTTT; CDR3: CASSATANTGELFF
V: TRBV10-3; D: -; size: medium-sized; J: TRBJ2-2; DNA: TGTGCCATCAGTGATTGGGGGACATCGAACACCGGGGAGCTGTTTTTT; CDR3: CAISDWGTSNTGELFF
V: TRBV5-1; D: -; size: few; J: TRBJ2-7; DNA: TGCGCCAGCAGCTTAAAGTCCCCTGCCTACGAGCAGTACTTC; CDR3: CASSLKSPAYEQYF
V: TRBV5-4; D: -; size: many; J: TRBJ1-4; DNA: TGTGCCAGCAGCTTCATTTTTCAGGGGCGGGAAAAACTGTTTTTT; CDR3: CASSFIFQGREKLFF
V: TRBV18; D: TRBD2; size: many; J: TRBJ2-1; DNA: TGTGCCAGCTCAGCTACCGGGACTAGCAGATACAATGAGCAGTTCTTC; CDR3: CASSATGTSRYNEQFF
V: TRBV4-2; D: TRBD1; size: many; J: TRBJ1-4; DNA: TGTGCCAGCAGCCAAGAGGGGACAGGTGGCCTAATGGAACTGTTTTTT; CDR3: CASSQEGTGGLMELFF
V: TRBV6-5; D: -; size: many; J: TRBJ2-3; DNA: TGTGCCAGCAGATCTAGCACAGATACGCAGTATTTT; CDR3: CASRSSTDTQYF
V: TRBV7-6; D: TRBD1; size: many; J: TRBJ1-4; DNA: TGTGCCAGCAGCGGGACAGGGACCGGGGATGAAAAACTGTTTTTT; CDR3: CASSGTGTGDEKLFF
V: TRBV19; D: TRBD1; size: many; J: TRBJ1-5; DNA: TGTGCCAGTGCCATTAGGGACAGGGGCCCATATCAGCCCCAGCATTTT; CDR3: CASAIRDRGPYQPQHF
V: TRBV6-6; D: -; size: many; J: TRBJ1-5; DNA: TGTGCCAGCAGTTCGAGGACTCCTCTCTTCAATCAGCCCCAGCATTTT; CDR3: CASSSRTPLFNQPQHF
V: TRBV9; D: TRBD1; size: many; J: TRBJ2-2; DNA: TGTGCCAGCAGCGTAGGGTGGGGGACAGGGGGCACCGGGGAGCTGTTTTTT; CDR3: CASSVGWGTGGTGELFF
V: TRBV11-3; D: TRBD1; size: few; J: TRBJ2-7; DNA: TGTGCCAGCAGCCTCGGGACAGGGGTAGGCTACGAGCAGTACTTC; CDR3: CASSLGTGVGYEQYF
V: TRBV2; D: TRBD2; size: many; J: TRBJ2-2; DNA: TGTGCCGGCACCCCCGGGACTAGCAGGACCGGGGAGCTGTTTTTT; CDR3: CAGTPGTSRTGELFF
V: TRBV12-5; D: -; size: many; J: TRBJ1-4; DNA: TGTGCTAGTGGTTTGGTGGACAGTGGAAAACTGTTTTTT; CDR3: CASGLVDSGKLFF
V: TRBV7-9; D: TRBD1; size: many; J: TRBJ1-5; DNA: TGTGCCAGCAGCCCAGACAGGGGCCATCCGCCCCAGCATTTT; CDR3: CASSPDRGHPPQHF
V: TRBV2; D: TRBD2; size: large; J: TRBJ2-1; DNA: TGTGCCAGCAGTTCCTCGGTTGCGGGAGGGTACAATGAGCAGTTCTTC; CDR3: CASSSSVAGGYNEQFF
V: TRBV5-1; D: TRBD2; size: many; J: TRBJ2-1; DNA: TGCGCCAGCAGCCCCGGAACTAGCGGGATAGGGTTCTACAATGAGCAGTTCTTC; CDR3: CASSPGTSGIGFYNEQFF
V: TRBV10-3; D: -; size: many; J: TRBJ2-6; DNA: TGTGCCACCCGAGAAACCTCTGGGGCCAACGTCCTGACTTTC; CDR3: CATRETSGANVLTF
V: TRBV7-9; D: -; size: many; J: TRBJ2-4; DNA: TGTGCCAGCAGCTTAGGGGGCGGGACAGTAGCCAAAAACATTCAGTACTTC; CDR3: CASSLGGGTVAKNIQYF
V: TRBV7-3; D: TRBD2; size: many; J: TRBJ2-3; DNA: TGTGCCAGCAGCCTGGAGGGAGGGATAAGTACGCAGTATTTT; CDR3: CASSLEGGISTQYF
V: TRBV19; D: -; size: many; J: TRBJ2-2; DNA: TGTGCCAGTAGTTTAACTCCTTGGACTTCCGGGGAGCTGTTTTTT; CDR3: CASSLTPWTSGELFF
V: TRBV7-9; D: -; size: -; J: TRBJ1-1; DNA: TGTGCCAGCACCCTCTCCAACACTGAAGCTTTCTTT; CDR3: CASTLSNTEAFF
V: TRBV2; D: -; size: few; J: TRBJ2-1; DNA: TGTGCCAGCAGTGGGAGGGGATCTAGCTCCTACAATGAGCAGTTCTTC; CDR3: CASSGRGSSSYNEQFF
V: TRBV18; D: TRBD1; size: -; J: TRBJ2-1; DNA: TGTGCCAGCTCACCTCAACAGGGGTCGAATGAGCAGTTCTTC; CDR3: CASSPQQGSNEQFF
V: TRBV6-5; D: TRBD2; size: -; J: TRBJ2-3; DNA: TGTGCCAGCAGTTACGGGCGGGGGGGCCTAAATACGCAGTATTTT; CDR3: CASSYGRGGLNTQYF
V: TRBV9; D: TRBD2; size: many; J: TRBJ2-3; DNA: TGTGCCAGCTCAATCGGACTAGCGTTTAGCACAGATACGCAGTATTTT; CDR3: CASSIGLAFSTDTQYF
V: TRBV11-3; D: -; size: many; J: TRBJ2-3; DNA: TGTGCCAGCAGCCTACGGGTGGCTAGCACAGATACGCAGTATTTT; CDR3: CASSLRVASTDTQYF
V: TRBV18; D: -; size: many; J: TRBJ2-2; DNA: TGTGCCAGCTCACCTCTTCCGGACAGACCGACGAACACCGGGGAGCTGTTTTTT; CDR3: CASSPLPDRPTNTGELFF
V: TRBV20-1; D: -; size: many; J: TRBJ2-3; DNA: TGCAGTGCCCTTGGGAGGGATACGCAGTATTTT; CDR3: CSALGRDTQYF
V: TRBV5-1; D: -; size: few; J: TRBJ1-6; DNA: TGCGCCAGCAGCTTGGCCGGGAGCTCCTATAATTCACCCCTCCACTTT; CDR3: CASSLAGSSYNSPLHF
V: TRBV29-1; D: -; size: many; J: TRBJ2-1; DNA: TGCAGCGTTGAAGAATCGGGGAGTGAGCAGTTCTTC; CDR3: CSVEESGSEQFF
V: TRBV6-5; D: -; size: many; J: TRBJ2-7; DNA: TGTGCCAGCAGCTCATCCGGGACAACAGGCCTGTACTTC; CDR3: CASSSSGTTGLYF
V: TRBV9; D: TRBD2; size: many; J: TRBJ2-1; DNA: TGTGCCAGCAGCTCCCGGACTAGCTCGACGAAGAATGAGCAGTTCTTC; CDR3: CASSSRTSSTKNEQFF
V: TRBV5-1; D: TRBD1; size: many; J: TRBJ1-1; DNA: TGCGCCAGCAGCTTGGTCTCAGGGGGCTGGGTCACTGAAGCTTTCTTT; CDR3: CASSLVSGGWVTEAFF
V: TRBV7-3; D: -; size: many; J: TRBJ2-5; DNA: TGTGCCAGCAGCTTATGGGAGTCAGAGACCCAGTACTTC; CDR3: CASSLWESETQYF
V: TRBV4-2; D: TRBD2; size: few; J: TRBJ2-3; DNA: TGTGCCGGCAGCCAAAGGGTACTAGCGGGGGAGTCCCGAGATACGCAGTATTTT; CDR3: CAGSQRVLAGESRDTQYF
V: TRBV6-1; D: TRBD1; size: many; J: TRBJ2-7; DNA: TGTGCCAGCAGTGAAGTAGGGACAGGTTACGAGCAGTACTTC; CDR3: CASSEVGTGYEQYF
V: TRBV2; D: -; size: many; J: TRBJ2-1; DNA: TGTGCCAGCAGCGGGGTACTCTCCTACAATGAGCAGTTCTTC; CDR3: CASSGVLSYNEQFF
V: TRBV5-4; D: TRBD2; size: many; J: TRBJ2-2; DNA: TGTGCCAGCAGCTTGAGGTCCGGCGGGAGGGGGAACACCGGGGAGCTGTTTTTT; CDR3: CASSLRSGGRGNTGELFF
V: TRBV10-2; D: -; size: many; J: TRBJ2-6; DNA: TGCGCCAGCAGGGAGAACAGGTTCCCTGGGGCCAACGTCCTGACTTTC; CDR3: CASRENRFPGANVLTF
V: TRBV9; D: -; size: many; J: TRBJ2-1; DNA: TGTGCCAGCAGCCCCCAAGCTAATCCTTACAATGAGCAGTTCTTC; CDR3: CASSPQANPYNEQFF
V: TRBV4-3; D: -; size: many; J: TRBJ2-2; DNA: TGCGCCAGCAGCCAAGAGAGGCTAGGGGGGGGAGTGGGGAACACCGGGGAGCTGTTTTTT; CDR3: CASSQERLGGGVGNTGELFF
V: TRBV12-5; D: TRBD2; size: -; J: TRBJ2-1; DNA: TGTGCTAGTGGTTTGGTCACCCTCCTTCTAGCGGGAGAGGCCTACAATGAGCAGTTCTTC; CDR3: CASGLVTLLLAGEAYNEQFF
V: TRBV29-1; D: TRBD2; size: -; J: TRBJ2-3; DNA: TGCAGCGTTGACACGGGGGGGGGCACAGATACGCAGTATTTT; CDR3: CSVDTGGGTDTQYF
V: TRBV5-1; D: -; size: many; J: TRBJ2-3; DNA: TGCGCCAGCAGCTTGGCCCTAGGAGTTTCAGATACGCAGTATTTT; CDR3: CASSLALGVSDTQYF
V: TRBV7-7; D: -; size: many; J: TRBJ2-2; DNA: TGTGCCAGCAGCTTAGGAGCGGGCCCGGGCACCGGGGAGCTGTTTTTT; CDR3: CASSLGAGPGTGELFF
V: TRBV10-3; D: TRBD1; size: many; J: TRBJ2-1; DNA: TGTGCCATCAGTGAGGCGGGACAGGGCAGGAATGAGCAGTTCTTC; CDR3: CAISEAGQGRNEQFF
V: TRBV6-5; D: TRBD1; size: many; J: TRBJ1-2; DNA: TGTGCCAGCAGTTACGGGGGACAGGGGTTTAATGGCTACACCTTC; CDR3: CASSYGGQGFNGYTF
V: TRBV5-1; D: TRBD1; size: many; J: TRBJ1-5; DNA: TGCGCCAGCAGCTTGATGGGACAGGACAATCAGCCCCAGCATTTT; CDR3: CASSLMGQDNQPQHF
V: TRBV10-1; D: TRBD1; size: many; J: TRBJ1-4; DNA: TGCGCCAGCAGTGGGACAGGGGGCGAAAAACTGTTTTTT; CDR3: CASSGTGGEKLFF
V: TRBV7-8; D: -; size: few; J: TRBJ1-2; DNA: TGTGCCAGCAGCTTAGTCCCCGAATCGGGGGGCTACACCTTC; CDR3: CASSLVPESGGYTF
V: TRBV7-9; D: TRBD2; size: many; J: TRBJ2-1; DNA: TGTGCCAGCAGCTTAGCTACTAGCGGGAGACACAATGAGCAGTTCTTC; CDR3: CASSLATSGRHNEQFF